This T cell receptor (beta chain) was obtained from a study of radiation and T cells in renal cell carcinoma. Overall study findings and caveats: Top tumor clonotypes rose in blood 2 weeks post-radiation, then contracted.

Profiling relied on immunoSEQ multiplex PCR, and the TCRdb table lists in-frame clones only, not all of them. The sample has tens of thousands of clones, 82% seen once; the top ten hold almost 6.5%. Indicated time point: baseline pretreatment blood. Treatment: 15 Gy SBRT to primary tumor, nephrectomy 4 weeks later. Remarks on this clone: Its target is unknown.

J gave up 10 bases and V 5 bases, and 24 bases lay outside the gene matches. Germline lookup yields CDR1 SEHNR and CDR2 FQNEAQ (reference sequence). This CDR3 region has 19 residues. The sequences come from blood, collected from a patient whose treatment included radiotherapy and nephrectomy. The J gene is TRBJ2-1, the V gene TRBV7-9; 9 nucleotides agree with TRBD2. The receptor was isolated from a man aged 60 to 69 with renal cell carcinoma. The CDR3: CASSARPTGTSMPLGEQFF. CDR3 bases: TGTGCCAGCAGCGCCCGACCCACCGGGACTAGCATGCCCCTGGGGGAGCAGTTCTTC.